This record looks at one T cell receptor beta chain sequence and its context. Its specificity is unknown. The CDR3 sequence is 13 residues long. Germline CDR1 and CDR2: SQVTM and ANQGSEA. V dropped 6 bases and J dropped 8 bases, with 19 bases sitting between them. The data originate from a study of shared clonotypes between healthy human individuals. Study-level results: A handful of donors shared 4.5% to 6.5% of their naive CD4 clonotypes.

The repertoire was sequenced with immunoSEQ multiplex PCR; TCRdb's copy has only in-frame clones and lacks some. The sample yields around 1.4 million clones, around 98.5% seen once. The TCR comes from a man younger than 45 in good health. The chain has TRBV29-1 and TRBJ1-2; D is undetermined. Source material: naive CD4+ T cells sorted from blood. The subset was: CD45RA+ positively selected. The CDR3 DNA reads as TGCAGCGTAGTCGGTGATGATATCGGGGGCTACACCTTC. Its protein product is CSVVGDDIGGYTF.